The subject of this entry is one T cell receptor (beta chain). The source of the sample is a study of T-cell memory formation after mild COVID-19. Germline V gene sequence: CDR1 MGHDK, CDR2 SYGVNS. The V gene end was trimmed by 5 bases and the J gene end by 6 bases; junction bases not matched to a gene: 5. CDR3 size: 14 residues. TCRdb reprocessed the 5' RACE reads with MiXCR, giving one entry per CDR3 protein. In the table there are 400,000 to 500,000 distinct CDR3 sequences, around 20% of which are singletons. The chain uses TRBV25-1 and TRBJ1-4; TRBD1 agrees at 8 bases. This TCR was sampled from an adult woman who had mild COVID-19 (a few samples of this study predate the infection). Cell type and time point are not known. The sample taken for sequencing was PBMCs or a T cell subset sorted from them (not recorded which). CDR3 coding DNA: TGTGCCAGCAGTCCGACAGGGGATGATGAAAAACTGTTTTTT. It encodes CASSPTGDDEKLFF.